Detailed here is one T cell receptor (beta chain). Clones were sequenced by immunoSEQ multiplex PCR, and TCRdb holds only the in-frame ones, with some missing. The table includes tens of thousands of clones, around 86% detected once. Germline assignment: CDR1 SQVTM and CDR2 ANQGSEA. V lost 7 bases and J 4 bases, leaving 25 bases between the germline ends. The CDR3 is 16 amino acids. This specimen belongs to a study of OX40 agonist ivuxolimab in advanced cancers. Source: CD4+ or CD8+ T cells sorted from blood, taken in a trial of the OX40 agonist ivuxolimab. The genes are TRBV29-1 and TRBJ1-2; tentatively, D is TRBD1 (6 bases). The source is an adult with an advanced solid tumor such as melanoma, head and neck, liver or kidney cancer. The CDR3 DNA follows: TGCAGCGCCCGAAGTGGGGCAGGGGTGGGAACCTATGGCTACACCTTC. It is translated as CSARSGAGVGTYGYTF.